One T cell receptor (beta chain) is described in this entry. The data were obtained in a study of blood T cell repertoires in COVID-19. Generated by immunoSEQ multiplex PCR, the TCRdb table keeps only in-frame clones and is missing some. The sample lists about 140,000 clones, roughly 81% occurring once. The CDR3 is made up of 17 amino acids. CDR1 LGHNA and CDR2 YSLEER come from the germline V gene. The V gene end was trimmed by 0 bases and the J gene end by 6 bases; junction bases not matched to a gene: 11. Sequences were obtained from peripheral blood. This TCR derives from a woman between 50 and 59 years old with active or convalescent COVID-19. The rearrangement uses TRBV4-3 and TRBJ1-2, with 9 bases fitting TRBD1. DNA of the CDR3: TGCGCCAGCAGCCAAGATCCGGGACAGGGCGTACTTCATGGCTACACCTTC. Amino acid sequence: CASSQDPGQGVLHGYTF.